This TCR beta chain is from a study of OX40 agonist ivuxolimab in advanced cancers. Study-level information: Hepatocellular carcinoma, melanoma, renal cell or head and neck cancer affected the dose-escalation patients. Partial response was recorded in three patients: one hepatocellular carcinoma and two cutaneous melanoma cases.

Sampling of blood occurred at baseline, cycle 4 day 1, and cycle 7 day 1. Overall study findings and caveats: With doses of 0.1-3.0 mg/kg, partial responders showed among the lowest clonal expansion.

The table came from immunoSEQ multiplex PCR; TCRdb's copy has only in-frame clones and leaves some out. The sample holds some 70,000 clones; around 86% are singletons and the top ten take around 8.3%. This CDR3 comprises 14 residues. After removal of 6 bases from V and 3 bases from J, the junction contained 3 bases not matched to a gene. Germline lookup yields CDR1 MNHEY and CDR2 SVGAGI. About this clone itself: Its antigen is undetermined.

V is TRBV6-5 and J is TRBJ1-2; 11 bases are a match to TRBD1. This material consisted of CD4+ or CD8+ T cells sorted from blood, taken in a trial of the OX40 agonist ivuxolimab. The TCR originated in an adult with an advanced solid tumor such as melanoma, head and neck, liver or kidney cancer. CDR3 bases: TGTGCCAGCAGGGACAGGGGGCGTCACTATGGCTACACCTTC. Protein sequence: CASRDRGRHYGYTF.